This T cell receptor (beta chain) was obtained from a study of PD-1 blockade in mismatch repair-deficient tumors. Assay: immunoSEQ multiplex PCR; the TCRdb copy retains only in-frame clones and omits some. The sample gives 50,000 or so clones, about 85% of which show up once; less than 9% is in the top ten. Germline V gives CDR1 SGHNT, CDR2 YYREEE (reference sequence). The ends lost 0 bases at V and 7 bases at J; junction bases unmatched: 7. CDR3 length equals 16 residues. This clone was observed a handful of times. The V gene is TRBV5-4, the J gene TRBJ2-4, with TRBD2 matching over 10 bases. This specimen was peripheral blood, taken less than 21 weeks after starting pembrolizumab. The sequence came from an adult with mismatch repair-deficient cancer. The CDR3 DNA reads as TGTGCCAGCAGCTTGGTCGCAAGCGGGAGGGCGAACATTCAGTACTTC. It is translated as CASSLVASGRANIQYF.